This TCR beta chain was retrieved from a study of beta chain features in type 1 diabetes. General study points: All four CD4+ subsets of Type 1 diabetes patients contained TCRB CDR3s that were moderately but significantly shorter. Patients with type 1 diabetes showed fewer VDJ junction insertions and more deletions.

Trimming took 2 bases from V and 0 from J; bases not matched to a gene: 7. Germline CDR1 SGHTA, CDR2 FQGNSA. This CDR3 contains 17 residues. Expressed TCRB transcripts were sequenced, since all the RNA that had been isolated was reverse transcribed. Sequencing used immunoSEQ multiplex PCR; TCRdb keeps in-frame clones, though not all of them. The table shows some 350,000 clones, with roughly 14% occurring only once. Remarks on this clone: The target antigen is unknown.

Every single donor gave one heparinised blood draw, and these averaged roughly 100 mL. CD4+ naive, central memory, regulatory and stem cell-like memory cells were sorted via CD45RO/CCR7/CD25/CD127/CD95/CD27. The sequence was obtained from a woman under 30 with type 1 diabetes. The sequenced sample was naive CD4+ T cells from blood. The chain joins TRBV7-2 to TRBJ2-1, with 7 bases that match TRBD2. CDR3: CASSLSLGRVSYNEQFF. The CDR3 region has the DNA TGTGCCAGCAGCTTAAGCTTAGGGAGGGTCTCCTACAATGAGCAGTTCTTC.